The 18 T cell receptor beta chains in this list originate from one sample, sequenced in a study of lung T cells in sarcoidosis with Löfgren's syndrome. TCRdb independently ran MiXCR on the reads; one entry per CDR3 protein. The sample records roughly 63,000 distinct CDR3 sequences, 21% being singletons. The material sequenced was CD4+ T cells from PBMCs. The receptors were gathered from a human donor with sarcoidosis (Löfgren's syndrome or another form), or a control subject (not recorded which).

With regard to this clonotype: This may stem from a read error, because a much larger clone lies one nucleotide away. The V gene is TRBV6-5, the J gene TRBJ2-3, with a possible D match to TRBD2 (6 bases). The length of the CDR3 is 16 residues. From germline, CDR1 is MNHEY and CDR2 SVGAGI. CDR3 amino acids: CANSYGVSGVTDTQYF. CDR3 DNA sequence: TGTGCCAACAGTTACGGGGTTAGCGGCGTAACAGATACGCAGTATTTT.

This clonotype was counted many times. The rearrangement uses TRBV6-2 or TRBV6-3 and TRBJ1-5; no definite D call. V lost 6 bases to trimming and J lost 13 bases, with 13 bases between them. Germline V gives CDR1 MNHEY, CDR2 SVGEGT. This CDR3 contains 11 residues. The CDR3 bases are TGTGCCAGCAGACGAGGACCCGAGCAGCATTTT. Protein: CASRRGPEQHF.

The sample holds many counts of this clonotype. The chain is built from TRBV7-9 and TRBJ2-5, with D uncertain. The V gene's germline CDR1 is SEHNR and CDR2 FQNEAQ (reference sequence). V shed 3 bases and J shed 4 bases, with 9 bases lying between them. This CDR3 comprises 13 residues. CDR3 sequence (DNA): TGTGCCAGCAGCTTGGACCATATAGAGACCCAGTACTTC. Translation: CASSLDHIETQYF.

Concerning this clonotype: This could be a read error, since a much larger clone is one nucleotide away. The chain links TRBV28 to TRBJ1-2; unclear D gene. The CDR3 loop spans 12 amino acids. Germline CDR1 and CDR2: MDHEN and SYDVKM. The CDR3 region has the DNA TGTGCCAGCGGTTTAAGGTATTATGGCTACACCTTC. Translated, it gives CASGLRYYGYTF.

Concerning this clonotype: A single base separates this from a much larger clone, so it may be a read error. V and J are TRBV6-1 and TRBJ2-1; the D is unclear. The germline V gene encodes CDR1 MNHNS and CDR2 SASEGT. The CDR3 has 13 amino acids. Trimming pared 7 bases from V and 7 bases from J, leaving 14 bases between. The CDR3 loop is CASMGNSWNEQFF. The CDR3 coding sequence is TGTGCCAGCATGGGGAACTCGTGGAATGAGCAGTTCTTC.

Concerning this clonotype itself: This may stem from a read error, because a much larger clone lies one nucleotide away. V is TRBV20-1 and J is TRBJ1-3; the D is unclear. The CDR3 is made up of 12 amino acids. Germline V gene data show CDR1 as DFQATT and CDR2 as SNEGSKA (reference sequence). The CDR3 is CSAVGGGSTIYF. For the CDR3, the DNA is TGCAGTGCCGTAGGAGGAGGAAGCACCATATATTTT.

As to this clonotype: It may be a read error: a sequence one base away is much more abundant. The chain carries TRBV7-2 and TRBJ2-3, with D possibly matching TRBD1 (6 bases). CDR3 size: 15 residues. From germline, CDR1 is SGHTA and CDR2 FQGNSA. The CDR3 reads CASSLAMGRTDTQCF. Here the CDR3 DNA reads TGTGCCAGCAGCTTAGCGATGGGGCGGACAGATACGCAGTGTTTT.

The chain has TRBV12-3 or TRBV12-4 and TRBJ1-1; D unclear. CDR3 length: 11 amino acids. The V end was cut by 10 bases, the J end by 0 bases, with 6 bases between. CDR3 nucleotide sequence: TGTGCCACCTATTTGAACACTGAAGCTTTCTTT. It specifies CATYLNTEAFF.

Comments on this clonotype: This sequence may be a read error, since a much larger clone differs from it by one base. The conserved closing phenylalanine or tryptophan is absent in this CDR3, likely reflecting a read error. The chain employs TRBV20-1 and TRBJ1-2, with D perhaps TRBD1 (6 bases). The V and J ends lost 4 bases and 4 bases respectively, with 13 bases between them. Germline CDR1 reads DFQATT; CDR2 reads SNEGSKA (reference sequence). The CDR3 extends over 13 amino acids. The CDR3 DNA sequence: TGCAGTGCTACCCTTACGGACAGCTATGGCTACACCATC. Its translation is CSATLTDSYGYTI.

This clonotype was seen repeatedly, ten times or more. The rearrangement uses TRBV27 and TRBJ2-3; 11 bases agree with TRBD2. The germline CDR1 and CDR2 sequences are MNHEY and SMNVEV (reference sequence). The CDR3 consists of 16 residues. V was clipped by 5 bases and J by 4 bases; unmatched bases: 8. The CDR3 loop reads CASSQRLAGFADTQYF. CDR3 nucleotide sequence: TGTGCCAGCAGTCAGCGACTAGCGGGATTTGCAGATACGCAGTATTTT.

The chain combines TRBV5-6 with TRBJ2-7, with D maybe TRBD1 (6 bases). Trimming cost V 3 bases and J 3 bases, with 10 bases left between them. CDR1 is SGHDT, CDR2 YYEEEE, per germline. The CDR3 runs to 13 residues. The CDR3 reads CASSSQGYYEQYF. Here the CDR3 DNA reads TGTGCCAGCAGCTCACAGGGCTACTACGAGCAGTACTTC.

Many counts were recorded for this clonotype. The V gene is TRBV12-3 or TRBV12-4, the J gene TRBJ1-2; D is undetermined. Deletions cut 3 bases from V and 4 bases from J, with 6 bases between. The CDR3 runs to 12 residues. The CDR3: CASSLDFYGYTF. The CDR3 DNA reads as TGTGCCAGCAGTTTGGATTTCTATGGCTACACCTTC.

A word on this clonotype: A much larger clone sits a single nucleotide away, making a read error possible. A read error is likely, as this CDR3 ends without the conserved phenylalanine or tryptophan. The gene calls are TRBV20-1 and TRBJ2-7; no definite D call. The germline gives CDR1 DFQATT, CDR2 SNEGSKA (reference sequence). Trimming shortened V by 3 bases and J by 3 bases, and 12 bases separated the two germline ends. The CDR3 is made up of 13 amino acids. CDR3 residues: CSARSSGDYEQYI. In DNA form, the CDR3 reads TGCAGTGCTAGGTCCAGTGGAGACTACGAGCAGTACATC.

The sample holds many counts of this clonotype. The chain joins TRBV28 to TRBJ2-1, with TRBD2 identical over 9 bases. The CDR3 sequence is 15 residues long. J lost 3 bases, V lost 10 bases, and 10 bases had no gene match. Germline lookup yields CDR1 MDHEN and CDR2 SYDVKM. CDR3 sequence reads: CATLLPTSGYNEQFF. DNA for the CDR3: TGTGCCACCCTACTCCCGACTAGCGGCTACAATGAGCAGTTCTTC. Looking up the rest from reference TRBV28 and TRBJ2-1 gives the full variable domain: DVKVTQSSRYLVKRTGEKVFLECVQDMDHENMFWYRQDPGLGLRLIYFSYDVKMKEKGDIPEGYSVSREKKERFSLILESASTNQTSMYLCATLLPTSGYNEQFFGPGTRLTVL.

This chain uses TRBV10-3 with TRBJ2-3; 9 bases are shared with TRBD1. V gave up 4 bases and J gave up 2 bases; unmatched junction bases: 10. The CDR3 is 17 residues long. Germline lookup yields CDR1 ENHRY and CDR2 SYGVKD. This CDR3 is CAISASGTGRPTDTQYF. The CDR3, as DNA: TGTGCCATCAGTGCCTCGGGGACAGGGCGTCCCACAGATACGCAGTATTTT.

The chain is built from TRBV4-1 and TRBJ2-5, with a tentative D call TRBD2 (5 bases). V lost 2 bases and J 2 bases, leaving 12 bases between the germline ends. The CDR3 loop spans 15 amino acids. CDR1 MGHRA and CDR2 YSYEKL come from the germline V gene. The CDR3 nucleotides are TGCGCCAGCAGCCAATCGGGGTTACTACAAGAGACCCAGTACTTC. It is translated as CASSQSGLLQETQYF.

This clonotype came up a few times. One base away lies a much larger clone, so this may be a sequencing read error. The chain uses TRBV28 and TRBJ1-1, with no clear D. Germline values: CDR1 MDHEN, CDR2 SYDVKM. The germline V and J ends were trimmed by 8 bases and 7 bases, with 17 bases remaining between them. There are 13 residues in the CDR3. DNA of the CDR3: TGTGCCAGCTCCCTCAGGTGGAGTGATGAAGCTTTCTTT. This sequence encodes CASSLRWSDEAFF.

By share, this clonotype counts as medium-sized. V and J are TRBV6-1 and TRBJ2-1; D tentatively fits TRBD1 or TRBD2 (5 bases each). CDR1 and CDR2 (germline): MNHNS, SASEGT. The V end lost 1 base, the J end lost 4 bases, and 23 bases lay between the germline ends. The CDR3 totals 19 residues. CDR3 in amino acids: CASSEVPGGGRGLYNEQFF. The CDR3, as DNA: TGTGCCAGCAGTGAAGTGCCTGGTGGGGGTAGGGGTCTATACAATGAGCAGTTCTTC.